A single sample is the source of the 14 T cell receptor beta chains below, sequenced in a study of cytotoxic CD8 clonotypes in ibrutinib-treated CLL. The method was immunoSEQ multiplex PCR; TCRdb's version includes in-frame clones alone and lacks a portion of them. The profile shows 15,000 or so clones, approximately 60% of them singletons. The material sequenced was PBMCs, taken before ibrutinib treatment. The receptor set was obtained from a human donor with chronic lymphocytic leukemia.

V usage is TRBV11-2 and J usage is TRBJ2-2; weak D call: TRBD1 (6 bases). The CDR3 contains 14 residues. Germline V gene sequence: CDR1 SGHAT, CDR2 FQNNGV. V lost 8 bases and J 5 bases, leaving 15 bases between the germline ends. Here the CDR3 DNA reads TGTGCCAGCTCGGCGACAGGCCCAACCGGGGAGCTGTTTTTT. Its protein product is CASSATGPTGELFF.

This rearrangement joins TRBV11-3 to TRBJ1-1; TRBD1 aligns across 7 bases. The CDR3 runs 15 residues. The V gene's germline CDR1 is SGHNT and CDR2 YENEEA. The J segment lost 3 bases and the V segment lost 4 bases, leaving 8 bases of the junction unmatched. CDR3 sequence: CASSSPTGRDTEAFF. CDR3 in DNA: TGTGCCAGCAGCTCCCCGACAGGGAGGGACACTGAAGCTTTCTTT.

Regarding this clone: Its ends do not fully match the called genes, so a read error is possible. The genes are TRBV29-1 and TRBJ1-2; D uncertain. CDR1 SQVTM and CDR2 ANQGSEA come from the germline V gene. This CDR3 is 13 amino acids long. For the CDR3, the DNA is TGCAGCGTGAGAGGTCCAGGTGACTACGGCTACACCTTC. It is translated as CSVRGPGDYGYTF.

The gene calls are TRBV2 and TRBJ2-5; TRBD2 agrees at 13 bases. Trimming removed 4 bases from V and 5 bases from J; junction bases left unmatched: 7. CDR1 is SNHLY, CDR2 FYNNEI, per germline. CDR3 length: 16 residues. The CDR3 region is CASSALAGGPTETQYF. DNA of the CDR3: TGTGCCAGCAGTGCACTAGCGGGGGGGCCAACGGAGACCCAGTACTTC.

The chain combines TRBV29-1 with TRBJ2-1; 9 bases map to TRBD1. J was trimmed by 4 bases and V by 7 bases; bases with no gene match: 5. The CDR3 is 13 residues long. Germline CDR1 is SQVTM and CDR2 is ANQGSEA. CDR3 DNA: TGCAGCGCCGGGACAGGGCTTTACAATGAGCAGTTCTTC. It encodes CSAGTGLYNEQFF.

This chain connects TRBV5-6 to TRBJ1-1; weak D call: TRBD1 (5 bases). Trimming took off 5 bases at V and 10 bases at J, with 12 bases between the two ends. The CDR3 totals 11 residues. Germline loops: CDR1 SGHDT, CDR2 YYEEEE. CDR3 sequence (DNA): TGTGCCAGCAGTTCCTCGGGGCGAGCTTTCTTT. It codes for CASSSSGRAFF.

This clone came up a few times. V is TRBV11-2 and J is TRBJ2-6; 7 bases match TRBD2. The CDR3 contains 18 residues. Unmatched junction bases numbered 12, after V lost 5 bases and J lost 2 bases. CDR1 is SGHAT and CDR2 is FQNNGV in the germline V gene. CDR3 region: CASSLTGGRAAGANVLTF. CDR3 sequence (DNA): TGTGCCAGCAGCCTTACTGGGGGGAGGGCGGCTGGGGCCAACGTCCTGACTTTC.

V usage is TRBV5-5 and J usage is TRBJ2-5; 10 bases fit TRBD1. Germline CDR1 reads SGHKS; CDR2 reads YYEKEE (reference sequence). The CDR3 totals 16 residues. Trimming took 0 bases from V and 5 from J; bases not matched to a gene: 7. The CDR3 protein is CASSLEGQGFLETQYF. The CDR3 nucleotides read TGTGCCAGCAGCTTGGAGGGACAGGGGTTTCTTGAGACCCAGTACTTC.

J is TRBJ2-7 and V is TRBV2; tentatively, D is TRBD2 (5 bases). CDR1 and CDR2 (germline): SNHLY, FYNNEI. The length of the CDR3 is 13 residues. V was pared by 7 bases and J by 5 bases, with 15 bases between. The CDR3, as DNA: TGTGCCAGCAAACTCACGGAGGTCCACGAGCAGTACTTC. Translating gives CASKLTEVHEQYF.

This chain joins TRBV27 and TRBJ2-7; TRBD1 matches 7 bases. Germline V gene sequence: CDR1 MNHEY, CDR2 SMNVEV (reference sequence). Trimming cost V 6 bases and J 5 bases; bases outside gene matches: 7. This CDR3 has 13 amino acids. DNA for the CDR3: TGTGCCAGCAGATTTGACAGGGACCACGAGCAGTACTTC. Amino acids: CASRFDRDHEQYF.

A few counts support this clone. The chain links TRBV19 to TRBJ1-1; the D is unclear. The CDR3 contains 13 residues. V was trimmed by 7 bases and J by 1 base, leaving 10 bases between them. The V gene's germline CDR1 is LNHDA and CDR2 SQIVND (reference sequence). In DNA, the CDR3 is TGTGCCAGTATCCGTCCCGGGAACACTGAAGCTTTCTTT. This encodes CASIRPGNTEAFF. The full variable domain, in which reference TRBV19 and TRBJ1-1 provide the parts outside the CDR3, is DGGITQSPKYLFRKEGQNVTLSCEQNLNHDAMYWYRQDPGQGLRLIYYSQIVNDFQKGDIAEGYSVSREKKESFPLTVTSAQKNPTAFYLCASIRPGNTEAFFGQGTRLTVV.

In its sample, this clone ranks as medium-sized. The rearrangement links TRBV10-1 to TRBJ1-4; D gene ambiguous. The CDR3 has 12 residues. Germline V lookup: CDR1 WNHNN, CDR2 SYGVQD (reference sequence). Trimming took 3 bases from V and 5 from J, leaving 4 bases between them. CDR3 coding DNA: TGCGCCAGCAGTGATATCAATGAAAAACTGTTTTTT. Its protein is CASSDINEKLFF.

This chain connects TRBV29-1 to TRBJ1-1; a weak D match, TRBD1 (5 bases). The V gene's germline CDR1 is SQVTM and CDR2 ANQGSEA. This CDR3 is built from 12 residues. The ends were cut back, 1 base at V and 7 bases at J, with 10 bases in the middle. CDR3 protein: CSVEGGAHEAFF. The CDR3 nucleotides are TGCAGCGTTGAAGGAGGGGCACATGAAGCTTTCTTT.

The V gene is TRBV5-1, the J gene TRBJ1-1, with 7 nucleotides matching TRBD1. Trimming took 3 bases from V and 6 from J; bases not matched to a gene: 11. Germline V CDR1 and CDR2: SGHRS, YFSETQ. CDR3 length equals 15 residues. The CDR3 sequence: CASSSERQGWPEAFF. In DNA, the CDR3 is TGCGCCAGCAGCTCAGAACGACAGGGTTGGCCTGAAGCTTTCTTT.